This entry describes one T cell receptor (beta chain). The antigen this receptor binds is unknown. Per-base qualities were not stored, and no clone one base away is much larger. After removal of 3 bases from V and 7 bases from J, the junction retains 6 bases not matched to a gene. The CDR3 covers 14 residues, taking in both the cysteine and the phenylalanine. Only CDR3 DNA remains: 42 bases, in frame from the first base. Based on the germline V gene, the CDR1 and CDR2 sequences are SGHTA and FQGNSA. Library preparation used the immunoSEQ multiplex PCR assay. RNA was extracted from all samples and reverse transcribed into cDNA, which served as template for TCR sequencing. First-strand cDNA was synthesized with SuperScript III using a 2:1 mix of oligo-dT and random hexamers. A synthetic immune receptor repertoire was used to assess amplification bias, and residual bias was removed computationally. As for the authors' bioinformatics: Raw reads were preprocessed to remove errors, and CDR3 was defined by IMGT conventions from the conserved cysteine to phenylalanine. Clonality was computed by normalizing Shannon entropy by log2 of the number of productive unique TCRs and subtracting the result from 1. Whether scalp clones were CD4 or CD8 was inferred by matching scalp TCRbeta sequences against CD4 and CD8 repertoires sorted from blood. This immuneACCESS table, as held by TCRdb, lists in-frame sequences with V and J called but not all clones. Of the missing ones, under half trace to an unresolved V gene in checked studies; the others have no known cause. The DNA gave D and trimming, while V, J and clone size come from that table. The sample data list 210,000 or so clones, and approximately 70% of these were observed just once. About 1.2% of the sample goes to the ten largest clones.

The sample's treatment or condition label is to be understood as: oral pan-JAK inhibitor, 5-10 mg twice daily. Lesional scalp punch biopsies and peripheral blood were collected from alopecia areata patients. PBMCs were isolated by density centrifugation and stained for CD3, CD4 and CD8, after which CD4+ and CD8+ T cells were sorted on a FACSAria. These data originate in a study of CD8+ T cells in alopecia areata (dated by TCRdb to 2016 to 2019). Study-wide context: Treated patients were enrolled in an open-label pilot trial of oral tofacitinib, 5 to 10 mg twice daily, for moderate-to-severe alopecia areata. Patients stayed on tofacitinib for 6 to 18 months and then had 6 months of follow-up off drug so that delayed response and recurrence could be assessed. In treated patients, disease severity was measured using the SALT score, which gives the percentage of scalp surface area affected. High-throughput TCRbeta sequencing was used to examine T cell clonal expansion in alopecia areata in both the C3H/HeJ mouse model and human patients. On the human side, TCRbeta sequencing was run on scalp tissue and on sorted CD4+ and CD8+ peripheral blood T cells from healthy controls and from alopecia areata patients with either patchy or totalis/universalis disease. Biopsies were taken from tofacitinib-treated patients at baseline and again at 4 and 24 weeks into treatment, and several of those patients also had a later scalp biopsy. Clonality in the scalp was compared among normal scalp (n=4), patchy alopecia areata scalp (n=8), and alopecia totalis/universalis scalp (n=8). The RNA source kit depended on sample type: the PAXgene miRNA kit for fixed scalp, the miRNeasy kit for PBMCs, and the RNeasy kit for mouse skin. Amplification of TCRbeta CDR3 regions was done by immunoSEQ multiplex PCR using 35 Vbeta forward primers and 13 Jbeta reverse primers. Overall study outcomes, separate from this receptor: Unlike mouse skin, which is dominated by gammadelta T cells, normal human skin has resident alphabeta T cells that are also sequenced, and this complicates analysis of the scalp TCR repertoire. Many expanded lesional clones persisted in scalp and blood during tofacitinib treatment, which may partly explain relapse after stopping treatment. Higher clonality and more expanded CD8+ clones were observed in lesional scalp than in normal scalp, particularly in alopecia totalis/universalis, a finding suggestive of antigenic drive. Shared TCR sequences between patients were less evident than in mice, which may be partly attributable to HLA diversity in the patient population. Scalp clonality and the number of expanded CD8+ clones among the top 100 scalp clones were significantly decreased by tofacitinib. Because the treated cohort was small and had just a single nonresponder, larger studies are needed to establish links between baseline CD8+ expansion and response.

The sequencing used CD4+ T cells sorted from blood, collected between weeks 44 and 45, from a patient treated with tofacitinib. The V and J genes are TRBV7-2 and TRBJ2-1, with 7 bases matching TRBD2. This receptor was obtained from a human donor with alopecia areata. The DNA sequence is given as TGTGCCAGCAGCTTTGCAGCGGGGAAAAATGAGCAGTTCTTC. Its translation reads: CASSFAAGKNEQFF.